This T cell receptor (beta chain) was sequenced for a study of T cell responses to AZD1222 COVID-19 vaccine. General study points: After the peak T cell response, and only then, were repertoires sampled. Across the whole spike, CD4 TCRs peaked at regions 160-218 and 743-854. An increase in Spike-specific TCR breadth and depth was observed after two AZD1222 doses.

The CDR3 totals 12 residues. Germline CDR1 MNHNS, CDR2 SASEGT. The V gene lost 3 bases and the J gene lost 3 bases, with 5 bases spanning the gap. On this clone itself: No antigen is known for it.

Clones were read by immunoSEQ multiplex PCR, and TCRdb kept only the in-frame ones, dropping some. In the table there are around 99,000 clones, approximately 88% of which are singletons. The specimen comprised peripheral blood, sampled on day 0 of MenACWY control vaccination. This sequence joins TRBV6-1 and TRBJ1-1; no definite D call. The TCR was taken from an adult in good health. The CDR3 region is CASSDGDTEAFF. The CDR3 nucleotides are TGTGCCAGCAGTGACGGGGACACTGAAGCTTTCTTT.